A single sample is the source of the 28 T cell receptor beta chains below, sequenced in a study of breast tumors, draining lymph nodes, adjacent tissues. Axillary draining lymph nodes of breast cancer patients supplied the node samples. MiXCR, applied by TCRdb to the multiplex PCR reads, yields one record per CDR3 protein. The sample lists some 140,000 distinct CDR3 sequences; about 20% were seen once. The material sequenced was axillary lymph node tissue. Receptors were obtained from a female donor with breast cancer. Some clones in this sample may be carry-over from other donors' samples.

This clonotype was observed many times. The V call is TRBV13, the J call TRBJ1-3; no definite D call. V dropped 4 bases and J dropped 3 bases, with 7 bases sitting between them. The CDR3 has 13 residues. Germline CDR1 reads PRHDT; CDR2 reads FYEKMQ (reference sequence). CDR3 bases: TGTGCCAGCAGCTCGAATTATGGAAACACCATATATTTT. The encoded protein is CASSSNYGNTIYF.

This clonotype has a count of ten or more. The CDR3 here is CASSRRASYNEQFF. The CDR3 bases are TGTGCCAGCAGCCGGAGGGCCTCCTACAATGAGCAGTTCTTC. The chain uses TRBV5-8 and TRBJ2-1; tentatively, D is TRBD2 (6 bases). CDR1 SGHTS and CDR2 YDEGEE come from the germline V gene. The CDR3 consists of 14 residues. Trimming took off 4 bases at V and 0 bases at J, with 8 bases between the two ends. Using reference TRBV5-8 and TRBJ2-1 for the parts outside the CDR3, the full variable domain is EAGVTQSPTHLIKTRGQQATLRCSPISGHTSVYWYQQALGLGLQFLLWYDEGEERNRGNFPPRFSGRQFPNYSSELNVNALELEDSALYLCASSRRASYNEQFFGPGTRLTVL.

A remark on this clonotype: No conserved phenylalanine or tryptophan ends this CDR3, so it is likely a read error. The CDR3 here is CASSERWGGAGQPQHL. DNA for the CDR3: TGTGCCAGCAGTGAAAGGTGGGGAGGGGCCGGTCAGCCCCAGCATCTT. The chain is built from TRBV6-5 and TRBJ1-5, with D perhaps matching TRBD1 (5 bases). The germline V gene has CDR1 MNHEY and CDR2 SVGAGI. The CDR3 is 16 residues long. V lost 5 bases, J lost 6 bases, and 20 bases lay in between.

The chain carries TRBV5-6 and TRBJ1-1; no definite D call. With 2 bases removed from V and 4 bases from J, the gap between germline ends came to 9 bases. Germline V gives CDR1 SGHDT, CDR2 YYEEEE. There are 13 residues in the CDR3. CDR3 sequence (DNA): TGTGCCAGCAGCTTTCAGGTCGGCACTGAAGCTTTCTTT. This gives the protein CASSFQVGTEAFF.

This chain links TRBV7-3 with TRBJ1-1; D perhaps matches TRBD1 (5 bases). Germline values: CDR1 SGHTA, CDR2 FQGTGA. Trimming left V 4 bases short and J 1 base short, with 13 bases between. The length of the CDR3 is 15 residues. CDR3 residues: CASSYSGRANTEAFF. The CDR3 nucleotides read TGTGCCAGCAGCTATTCAGGGCGGGCGAACACTGAAGCTTTCTTT.

This clonotype came up many times. This chain joins TRBV5-1 and TRBJ2-1; no definite D call. Germline V gives CDR1 SGHRS, CDR2 YFSETQ. The V end lost 2 bases, the J end lost 5 bases, and 8 bases lay between the germline ends. The CDR3 contains 13 residues. The CDR3 DNA follows: TGCGCCAGCAGCTTAAGAGGCAACAATGAGCAGTTCTTC. It codes for CASSLRGNNEQFF.

This clonotype was recorded at least ten times. The CDR3 loop is CASSYPSHEQFF. The CDR3 DNA sequence: TGTGCCAGCAGTTATCCCAGTCATGAGCAGTTCTTC. The rearrangement uses TRBV6-6 and TRBJ2-1; D gene uncertain. V dropped 3 bases and J dropped 8 bases, with 8 bases sitting between them. The V gene's germline CDR1 is MNHNY and CDR2 SVGAGI (reference sequence). This CDR3 is 12 amino acids long.

This clonotype was counted at least ten times. V usage is TRBV20-1 and J usage is TRBJ2-5; D is unclear. The germline gives CDR1 DFQATT, CDR2 SNEGSKA (reference sequence). The V and J ends lost 6 bases and 2 bases respectively, with 10 bases between them. The CDR3 runs 12 residues. The CDR3 nucleotides are TGCAGTGCCCGTGGTTCTCAAGAGACCCAGTACTTC. This encodes CSARGSQETQYF.

The rearrangement links TRBV20-1 to TRBJ2-3; 10 bases align to TRBD2. Germline V gene data show CDR1 as DFQATT and CDR2 as SNEGSKA (reference sequence). The CDR3 consists of 12 residues. The CDR3 DNA follows: TGCAGCCCTAGCGGGAGAGAATATACGCAGTATTTT. It yields the protein CSPSGREYTQYF.

This clonotype was recorded at least ten times. The chain couples TRBV6-1 to TRBJ2-7; D perhaps matches TRBD1 (6 bases). This CDR3 has 14 amino acids. Trimming took off 1 base at V and 0 bases at J, with 7 bases between the two ends. Per germline, CDR1 MNHNS and CDR2 SASEGT. The CDR3 spells CASSEGGGSYEQYF. CDR3 nucleotide sequence: TGTGCCAGCAGTGAAGGAGGGGGCTCCTACGAGCAGTACTTC.

This clonotype was counted a few times. It may be a read error: a sequence one base away is much more abundant. The conserved closing phenylalanine or tryptophan is absent in this CDR3, likely reflecting a read error. This chain joins TRBV13 and TRBJ2-7; no clear D gene. The CDR3 totals 10 residues. The germline CDR1 and CDR2 sequences are PRHDT and FYEKMQ (reference sequence). V lost 5 bases and J lost 5, with 4 bases in between. This CDR3 reads CASSGNEQYL. For the CDR3, the DNA is TGTGCCAGCAGCGGCAACGAGCAGTACCTC.

This clonotype showed up many times. This chain links TRBV7-2 with TRBJ2-1; D tentatively fits TRBD1 or TRBD2 (5 bases each). Trimming cost V 1 base and J 10 bases, with 14 bases left between them. Germline V gene data show CDR1 as SGHTA and CDR2 as FQGNSA. The CDR3 runs 14 residues. The DNA for the CDR3 is TGTGCCAGCAGCTTAGGCCTAGGGGACGGAGAGCAGTTCTTC. It translates to CASSLGLGDGEQFF.

This clonotype was detected only a few times. A much larger clone lies a single base off, so this may be a read error. V is TRBV5-8 and J is TRBJ2-7; TRBD1 aligns across 9 bases. The CDR3 has 15 amino acids. Germline-derived CDR1 and CDR2 are SGHTS and YDEGEE. DNA of the CDR3: TGTGCCGGCAGCGGTTCCGGGACAGGGTTCTACGAGCAGTACTTC. Its translation is CAGSGSGTGFYEQYF.

This clonotype has ten or more counts. The V gene is TRBV6-6, the J gene TRBJ2-7, with TRBD1 matching 8 bases. The CDR3 runs 15 residues. Trimming removed 0 bases from V and 6 bases from J; junction bases left unmatched: 7. CDR1 MNHNY and CDR2 SVGAGI come from the germline V gene (reference sequence). CDR3: CASSYSGDRGTEQYF. CDR3 in DNA: TGTGCCAGCAGTTACTCGGGAGACAGGGGAACCGAGCAGTACTTC.

This clonotype was detected many times. The chain recombines TRBV4-2 with TRBJ2-1; the D is unclear. Between the trimmed V and J ends, which lost 1 base and 4 bases, there was a span of 14 bases. Germline V gives CDR1 LGHNA, CDR2 YNFKEQ. The CDR3 contains 16 residues. The CDR3 here is CASSQVGTPGYNEQFF. CDR3 bases: TGTGCCAGCAGCCAAGTCGGCACCCCCGGGTACAATGAGCAGTTCTTC.

This clonotype was observed many times. The chain is built from TRBV5-1 and TRBJ2-7, with D possibly matching TRBD2 (6 bases). Germline V gene sequence: CDR1 SGHRS, CDR2 YFSETQ. This CDR3 has 18 amino acids. Trimming pared 4 bases from V and 1 base from J, leaving 24 bases between. The CDR3 protein is CASSRGGGSRDSSYEQYF. CDR3 nucleotide sequence: TGCGCCAGCAGCCGGGGTGGGGGAAGCCGGGACTCGTCCTACGAGCAGTACTTC.

This chain links TRBV28 with TRBJ1-5, with D uncertain. V was shortened by 6 bases and J by 0 bases, with 12 bases between the two germline ends. This CDR3 contains 15 residues. Germline V gene lookup returns CDR1 MDHEN and CDR2 SYDVKM. CDR3 DNA: TGTGCCAGCAGGGCCGGTGGGTATAGCAATCAGCCCCAGCATTTT. This sequence encodes CASRAGGYSNQPQHF.

Ten or more counts support this clonotype. The genes are TRBV7-9 and TRBJ2-7; D perhaps matches TRBD2 (6 bases). Trimming cost V 0 bases and J 7 bases, with 13 bases left between them. The CDR3 is made up of 14 amino acids. CDR1 is SEHNR, CDR2 FQNEAQ, per germline (reference sequence). CDR3 DNA sequence: TGTGCCAGCAGCTTAGCGGGAGGCCTGAGAGAGCAGTACTTC. It translates to CASSLAGGLREQYF.

This clonotype was recorded many times. V is TRBV9 and J is TRBJ2-1; unclear D gene. The V and J ends lost 0 bases and 4 bases respectively, with 5 bases between them. In germline, CDR1 is SGDLS, CDR2 YYNGEE. CDR3 length equals 13 residues. CDR3 loop: CASSVGKYNEQFF. The CDR3 nucleotides are TGTGCCAGCAGCGTAGGGAAGTACAATGAGCAGTTCTTC.

At least ten counts were recorded for this clonotype. The chain couples TRBV29-1 to TRBJ2-5; the match to TRBD1 covers 7 bases. The CDR3 is 15 residues long. With 8 bases clipped from V and 4 bases from J, the junction kept 16 bases outside the gene matches. CDR1 and CDR2 from the germline V gene are SQVTM and ANQGSEA. CDR3 protein: CSPTLFRQGRETQYF. The CDR3 coding sequence is TGCAGCCCGACCCTATTTAGACAGGGACGAGAGACCCAGTACTTC.

Of note for this clonotype: A clone one base away is much larger, so this may be a read error. The chain uses TRBV19 and TRBJ1-3; D not certain. Trimming stripped 7 bases from V and 0 bases from J, with 10 bases between. The CDR3 is made up of 14 amino acids. Per the germline V gene, CDR1 is LNHDA and CDR2 is SQIVND (reference sequence). The CDR3 DNA is TGTGCCAGTAAGTACAGAGGCTCTGGAAACACCATATATTTT. Translated: CASKYRGSGNTIYF.

The chain combines TRBV4-1 with TRBJ2-1; a possible D gene is TRBD1 (7 bases). CDR1 is MGHRA, CDR2 YSYEKL, per germline. The CDR3 loop spans 20 amino acids. V lost 4 bases and J 0 bases, leaving 25 bases between the germline ends. The CDR3 DNA follows: TGCGCCAGCAGCCGCCGGGACAGAGTAGGCCTAGCGAGCTCCTACAATGAGCAGTTCTTC. It is translated as CASSRRDRVGLASSYNEQFF.

A remark on this clonotype: The final CDR3 position lacks the conserved phenylalanine or tryptophan, pointing to a likely read error. The chain joins TRBV18 to TRBJ1-2; 8 bases agree with TRBD1. J gave up 6 bases and V 4 bases, and 1 base lay outside the gene matches. This CDR3 is built from 12 residues. Germline V gene lookup returns CDR1 KGHSH and CDR2 LQKENI. In nucleotides, the CDR3 is TGTGCCAGCTCACTGACAGGGGATGGCTACACCCTC. The encoded protein is CASSLTGDGYTL.

This clonotype has ten or more counts. The rearrangement links TRBV7-9 to TRBJ1-2; TRBD1 agrees at 7 bases. Germline V gene sequence: CDR1 SEHNR, CDR2 FQNEAQ (reference sequence). The CDR3 runs to 17 residues. J was trimmed by 4 bases and V by 5 bases; bases with no gene match: 16. CDR3 nucleotide sequence: TGTGCCAGCAGCGCTACAATATCGGAGACAGGGTCCTATGGCTACACCTTC. Encoded protein: CASSATISETGSYGYTF.

This clonotype occurred many times. The rearrangement joins TRBV6-1 to TRBJ1-2, with a possible D match to TRBD1 (6 bases). The V end lost 6 bases, the J end lost 5 bases, and 13 bases lay between the germline ends. CDR3 length: 13 residues. CDR1 and CDR2 (germline): MNHNS, SASEGT. CDR3 in amino acids: CASSVDRKYGYTF. In nucleotides, the CDR3 is TGTGCCAGCAGCGTGGACAGAAAGTATGGCTACACCTTC.

This clonotype came up many times. The V and J genes are TRBV2 and TRBJ1-2; possibly TRBD1 for D (6 bases). The CDR3 contains 14 residues. CDR1 is SNHLY and CDR2 is FYNNEI in the germline V gene. V lost 4 bases and J 4 bases, leaving 13 bases between the germline ends. The chain's CDR3 is CASSVSGAAYGYTF. The CDR3 DNA reads as TGTGCCAGCAGTGTGTCAGGGGCGGCCTATGGCTACACCTTC.

This clonotype was recorded many times. The chain couples TRBV11-1 to TRBJ1-6; TRBD1 is a possible D gene (6 bases). The CDR3 totals 15 residues. V lost 5 bases and J lost 5, with 13 bases in between. Germline V gene lookup returns CDR1 SGHAT and CDR2 FQDESV (reference sequence). CDR3 loop: CASSEQGGNNSPLHF. The CDR3 nucleotides are TGTGCCAGCAGCGAACAGGGTGGGAATAATTCACCCCTCCACTTT.

This clonotype appeared many times. The chain has TRBV12-5 and TRBJ2-2; D perhaps matches TRBD1 (6 bases). The CDR3 is 16 amino acids. The ends were cut back, 2 bases at V and 3 bases at J, with 13 bases in the middle. Germline CDR1 and CDR2: LGHNT and FRNRAP. CDR3 protein: CASGLSTGGDTGELFF. The CDR3 nucleotides are TGTGCTAGTGGTTTGTCGACAGGTGGGGACACCGGGGAGCTGTTTTTT. Full variable domain (outside the CDR3, taken from reference TRBV12-5 and TRBJ2-2): DARVTQTPRHKVTEMGQEVTMRCQPILGHNTVFWYRQTMMQGLELLAYFRNRAPLDDSGMPKDRFSAEMPDATLATLKIQPSEPRDSAVYFCASGLSTGGDTGELFFGEGSRLTVL.